Below, 18 T cell receptor beta chains from the same sample are listed, as sequenced in a study of CXCR3-negative and CXCR3-positive naive CD8 T cells. TRB cDNA was prepared as libraries by UMI-labeled 5' RACE. After re-calling the 5' RACE reads, TCRdb lists one entry per CDR3 protein, DNA absent. Its clone listing holds over 70,000 distinct CDR3 sequences. Sequencing used naive CXCR3- CD8+ T cells from blood. Stated subset: CD45RO-CCR7+CD27+CD95- naive CD8+ T cells lacking CXCR3 (TNR3-). These receptors all stem from a human donor in good health. Some clones in this sample may be carry-over from other donors' samples.

This rearrangement joins TRBV6-6 to TRBJ2-3; TCRdb proposes TRBD1, but this gene call is untestable without DNA. The CDR3 runs to 16 residues. Germline V gene sequence: CDR1 MNHNY, CDR2 SVGAGI (reference sequence). CDR3 amino acids: CASSYSIGGNTDTQYF.

V and J are TRBV28 and TRBJ2-7; TCRdb picks TRBD1, but there is no DNA to check that call. Germline CDR1 and CDR2: MDHEN and SYDVKM. This CDR3 spans 13 amino acids. Here the CDR3 reads CASSLRETYEQYF. Based on the CDR3 plus reference TRBV28 and TRBJ2-7, the full variable domain is DVKVTQSSRYLVKRTGEKVFLECVQDMDHENMFWYRQDPGLGLRLIYFSYDVKMKEKGDIPEGYSVSREKKERFSLILESASTNQTSMYLCASSLRETYEQYFGPGTRLTVT.

The chain is built from TRBV3-1 and TRBJ2-7; lacking DNA, the TRBD2 call made by TCRdb goes unchecked. CDR1 and CDR2 (germline): LGHDT, YNNKEL (reference sequence). The CDR3 extends over 15 amino acids. CDR3 in amino acids: CASSQEASGTHEQYF.

The chain uses TRBV12-3 or TRBV12-4 and TRBJ2-2; TCRdb picks TRBD1, but there is no DNA to check that call. CDR3 length: 16 residues. The CDR3 protein is CASSLLPGQETGELFF.

The gene calls are TRBV19 and TRBJ1-1; without DNA, the TCRdb call of TRBD1 cannot be checked. The CDR3 has 14 residues. CDR1 is LNHDA, CDR2 SQIVND, per germline (reference sequence). The CDR3 region is CASSWGDMNTEAFF.

This sequence joins TRBV29-1 and TRBJ2-3; the D call of TRBD2 rests on TCRdb alone, since no DNA is present to check it. From germline, CDR1 is SQVTM and CDR2 ANQGSEA. This CDR3 spans 16 amino acids. CDR3: CSVEAPSGGATDTQYF.

V and J are TRBV28 and TRBJ2-7; TCRdb gives TRBD2 as the D gene, but with no DNA this cannot be confirmed. The CDR3 spans 14 residues. Germline CDR1 and CDR2: MDHEN and SYDVKM. The CDR3 protein is CASTLGLAGTEQYF.

This chain links TRBV7-6 with TRBJ2-3. CDR1 is SGHVS, CDR2 FNYEAQ, per germline. The CDR3 is 14 residues long. CDR3 loop: CASSFSGDTDTQYF. The entire variable domain, with the rest obtained from reference TRBV7-6 and TRBJ2-3, is as follows: GAGVSQSPRYKVTKRGQDVALRCDPISGHVSLYWYRQALGQGPEFLTYFNYEAQQDKSGLPNDRFSAERPEGSISTLTIQRTEQRDSAMYRCASSFSGDTDTQYFGPGTRLTVL.

This chain links TRBV27 with TRBJ2-7. This CDR3 spans 14 amino acids. Looked up from germline, CDR1 is MNHEY and CDR2 is SMNVEV (reference sequence). The CDR3 here is CASSLGFALYEQYF.

The chain carries TRBV4-1 and TRBJ2-7; TCRdb names TRBD2, which stays unverified in the absence of DNA. The CDR3 totals 15 residues. Germline CDR1 is MGHRA and CDR2 is YSYEKL. This CDR3 is CASSPQDSYSYEQYF.

This chain links TRBV7-9 with TRBJ2-5. The CDR3 covers 13 residues. Germline V gene sequence: CDR1 SEHNR, CDR2 FQNEAQ (reference sequence). CDR3 region: CASSSSNEETQYF.

The V call is TRBV12-3 or TRBV12-4, the J call TRBJ2-7; as DNA is missing, the TRBD1 call by TCRdb cannot be tested. CDR3 size: 13 residues. The CDR3 sequence is CASSLSMGAEQYF.

The J gene is TRBJ2-3, the V gene TRBV29-1; TCRdb designates TRBD1, a call that cannot be tested without DNA. Germline assignment: CDR1 SQVTM and CDR2 ANQGSEA. This CDR3 contains 15 residues. CDR3 sequence reads: CSVEPDRVSTDTQYF.

The V call is TRBV7-9, the J call TRBJ2-7; no DNA is available, so the TRBD2 call from TCRdb remains unchecked. The CDR3 has 14 residues. CDR1 and CDR2 (germline): SEHNR, FQNEAQ (reference sequence). CDR3 residues: CASSGGTVEYEQYF.

The rearrangement links TRBV7-9 to TRBJ2-7; the D gene TCRdb calls, TRBD1, cannot be checked with no DNA. This CDR3 has 16 residues. CDR1 and CDR2 (germline): SEHNR, FQNEAQ (reference sequence). CDR3 sequence: CASSLEQGPLSYEQYF. Full variable domain (outside the CDR3, taken from reference TRBV7-9 and TRBJ2-7): DTGVSQNPRHKITKRGQNVTFRCDPISEHNRLYWYRQTLGQGPEFLTYFQNEAQLEKSRLLSDRFSAERPKGSFSTLEIQRTEQGDSAMYLCASSLEQGPLSYEQYFGPGTRLTVT.

This chain joins TRBV29-1 and TRBJ1-2. Germline loops: CDR1 SQVTM, CDR2 ANQGSEA. There are 12 residues in the CDR3. CDR3 protein: CSVDSENYGYTF.

The CDR3: CASSQASGSPDTQYF. This chain uses TRBV4-1 with TRBJ2-3; TCRdb names TRBD2, which stays unverified in the absence of DNA. CDR3 length: 15 amino acids. CDR1 and CDR2 from the germline V gene are MGHRA and YSYEKL.

The J gene is TRBJ1-6, the V gene TRBV27; TCRdb's assignment of TRBD1 cannot be checked, as there is no DNA. The CDR3 consists of 14 residues. Germline V lookup: CDR1 MNHEY, CDR2 SMNVEV (reference sequence). The CDR3 loop is CASRAGTENSPLHF.